Below, 25 T cell receptor beta chains from the same sample are listed, as sequenced in a study of CD8 T cells in ankylosing spondylitis. General observations from the study: In ankylosing spondylitis blood, a motif of roughly 8 highly homologous TCR beta variants appeared characteristic.

Their antigens remain unidentified. Using its own MiXCR run on the 5' RACE reads, TCRdb lists one record per CDR3 protein. The data show approximately 540,000 distinct CDR3 sequences, with over 9.5% seen just once and nearly 7% held by the top ten. The sequenced material came from blood, either unsorted or a sorted T cell fraction (not recorded which). These receptors all come from a male donor with ankylosing spondylitis.

A few counts support this clonotype. V and J are TRBV2 and TRBJ2-1; D might be TRBD2 (5 bases). V was shortened by 3 bases and J by 12 bases, with 12 bases between the two germline ends. Germline loops: CDR1 SNHLY, CDR2 FYNNEI. The CDR3 loop spans 12 amino acids. CDR3 region: CASSEERERQFF. For the CDR3, the DNA is TGTGCCAGCAGTGAGGAAAGGGAGAGGCAGTTCTTC. Full variable domain (rest looked up from reference TRBV2 and TRBJ2-1): EPEVTQTPSHQVTQMGQEVILRCVPISNHLYFYWYRQILGQKVEFLVSFYNNEISEKSEIFDDQFSVERPDGSNFTLKIRSTKLEDSAMYFCASSEERERQFFGPGTRLTVL.

The genes are TRBV3-1 and TRBJ2-2; the D is unclear. Per germline, CDR1 LGHDT and CDR2 YNNKEL (reference sequence). CDR3 length: 14 amino acids. V dropped 2 bases and J dropped 3 bases, with 7 bases sitting between them. As DNA, the CDR3 is TGTGCCAGCAGCCAATATTCTGACACCGGGGAGCTGTTTTTT. Its translation: CASSQYSDTGELFF.

This clonotype was seen more than once but under ten times. The genes are TRBV5-1 and TRBJ1-6; TRBD1 matches 7 bases. Per the germline V gene, CDR1 is SGHRS and CDR2 is YFSETQ. V lost 4 bases and J lost 7; bases outside the gene matches: 14. The CDR3 length is 17 residues. CDR3 protein: CASSPSTGERSNSPLHF. CDR3 nucleotides: TGCGCCAGCAGCCCAAGCACAGGGGAAAGGTCCAATTCACCCCTCCACTTT.

This clonotype was counted many times. CDR3 in amino acids: CASSPLDERGSSYNEQFF. The CDR3 region has the DNA TGTGCCAGCAGTCCACTCGACGAGAGAGGGAGCTCCTACAATGAGCAGTTCTTC. The rearrangement joins TRBV12-3 or TRBV12-4 to TRBJ2-1; perhaps TRBD2 as D (5 bases). V was clipped by 5 bases and J by 0 bases, with 20 bases between them. The CDR3 consists of 18 residues.

The chain employs TRBV4-2 and TRBJ1-1; a possible D gene is TRBD1 (5 bases). The CDR3 contains 16 residues. Per the germline V gene, CDR1 is LGHNA and CDR2 is YNFKEQ. Trimming pared 4 bases from V and 1 base from J, leaving 16 bases between. The CDR3 protein is CASSPSRGAPNTEAFF. The CDR3 nucleotides are TGTGCCAGCAGCCCTTCCCGAGGGGCTCCGAACACTGAAGCTTTCTTT.

This chain links TRBV24-1 with TRBJ2-7; D remains unclear. This CDR3 region has 15 residues. The ends were cut back, 4 bases at V and 9 bases at J, with 21 bases in the middle. CDR1 is KGHDR, CDR2 SFDVKD, per germline. Here the CDR3 reads CATSDPGSQSFGQYF. Here the CDR3 DNA reads TGTGCCACCAGTGACCCCGGGTCCCAGAGTTTCGGGCAGTACTTC.

The sample holds one count of this clonotype. The chain is built from TRBV12-3 or TRBV12-4 and TRBJ2-3; 11 bases map to TRBD2. V trimming: 7 bases; J trimming: 2 bases; junction bases outside the gene matches: 8. The CDR3 runs 16 residues. The CDR3 DNA sequence: TGTGCCAGCACTCTTCCGGGACTAGCGGCCACAGATACGCAGTATTTT. Amino acids: CASTLPGLAATDTQYF.

This clonotype turned up a few times. Mismatch with germline at one junction end may stem from a read error. This chain links TRBV11-2 with TRBJ1-6, with 8 bases fitting TRBD1. The CDR3 consists of 15 residues. Germline-derived CDR1 and CDR2 are SGHAT and FQNNGV. The CDR3 nucleotides are TGTGCCAGCAGCGTAGACAGGGGTTCGAATTCACCCCTCCACTTT. Encoded protein: CASSVDRGSNSPLHF.

V is TRBV14 and J is TRBJ1-1; TRBD1 agrees at 10 bases. Germline CDR1 SGHDN, CDR2 FVKESK. The ends lost 4 bases at V and 5 bases at J; junction bases unmatched: 10. CDR3 length: 16 residues. This chain's CDR3 is CASSLHSGTGVTEAFF. The CDR3 coding sequence is TGTGCCAGCAGCCTCCACTCCGGGACAGGGGTTACTGAAGCTTTCTTT. Full variable domain (outside the CDR3, taken from reference TRBV14 and TRBJ1-1): EAGVTQFPSHSVIEKGQTVTLRCDPISGHDNLYWYRRVMGKEIKFLLHFVKESKQDESGMPNNRFLAERTGGTYSTLKVQPAELEDSGVYFCASSLHSGTGVTEAFFGQGTRLTVV.

This clonotype was seen a few times. J is TRBJ1-4 and V is TRBV4-2; 7 bases are a match to TRBD1. Trimming removed 4 bases from V and 5 bases from J; junction bases left unmatched: 4. The CDR3 has 14 amino acids. Germline lookup yields CDR1 LGHNA and CDR2 YNFKEQ. The DNA of the CDR3 is TGTGCCAGCAGCCGTGGGACAGAAAATGAAAAACTGTTTTTT. Its translation is CASSRGTENEKLFF.

The chain links TRBV3-1 to TRBJ2-1; no clear D. CDR3 length: 14 amino acids. Germline V CDR1 and CDR2: LGHDT, YNNKEL (reference sequence). The germline V and J ends were trimmed by 1 base and 5 bases, with 9 bases remaining between them. The CDR3 spells CASSQGSPHNEQFF. The CDR3 DNA sequence: TGTGCCAGCAGCCAAGGTAGCCCCCACAATGAGCAGTTCTTC.

In its sample, this clonotype was seen a few times. The chain joins TRBV29-1 to TRBJ2-7, with 8 bases aligning to TRBD1. Germline assignment: CDR1 SQVTM and CDR2 ANQGSEA. The J segment lost 1 base and the V segment lost 6 bases, leaving 2 bases of the junction unmatched. The CDR3 is 12 residues long. CDR3 loop: CSVYRGSYEQYF. CDR3 bases: TGCAGCGTCTACAGGGGGTCCTACGAGCAGTACTTC.

In this sample, this clonotype turned up a few times. The chain combines TRBV4-1 with TRBJ1-1; the D is unclear. The CDR3 is 15 amino acids. V lost 1 base, J lost 1 base, and 10 bases lay in between. The germline V gene encodes CDR1 MGHRA and CDR2 YSYEKL. CDR3 region: CASSQVGRPNTEAFF. CDR3 coding DNA: TGCGCCAGCAGCCAAGTCGGGAGGCCGAACACTGAAGCTTTCTTT.

This clonotype has ten or more counts. The chain joins TRBV11-2 to TRBJ2-5; 12 bases line up with TRBD1. The junction had 5 bases not matched to a gene; V was cut back by 1 base and J by 5 bases. The CDR3 totals 16 residues. Germline V gives CDR1 SGHAT, CDR2 FQNNGV. The CDR3 is CASSLAGDRGLETQYF. The DNA of the CDR3 is TGTGCCAGCAGCTTAGCTGGGGACAGGGGGCTGGAGACCCAGTACTTC.

This chain connects TRBV5-1 to TRBJ2-3; 8 bases map to TRBD2. Trimming took 4 bases from V and 4 from J; bases not matched to a gene: 8. This CDR3 region has 15 residues. In germline, CDR1 is SGHRS, CDR2 YFSETQ. The CDR3 spells CASSDKAGVPDTQYF. The CDR3 nucleotides are TGCGCCAGCAGCGATAAAGCGGGAGTTCCAGATACGCAGTATTTT.

Ten or more counts support this clonotype. The chain joins TRBV4-2 to TRBJ1-3; D not certain. The V gene lost 2 bases and the J gene lost 0 bases, with 11 bases spanning the gap. The CDR3 runs 16 residues. The germline V gene has CDR1 LGHNA and CDR2 YNFKEQ. The CDR3 is CASSQPNPNSGNTIYF. The CDR3 coding sequence is TGTGCCAGCAGCCAACCAAATCCGAACTCTGGAAACACCATATATTTT.

Many counts were recorded for this clonotype. The CDR3 is CATSDTGTRETQYF. Written as DNA, the CDR3 is TGTGCCACCAGTGATACAGGGACTCGCGAGACCCAGTACTTC. The chain recombines TRBV24-1 with TRBJ2-5; D possibly uses TRBD1 or TRBD2 (6 bases each). Trimming cost V 3 bases and J 5 bases, with 12 bases left between them. The CDR3 is made up of 14 amino acids. Germline CDR1 and CDR2: KGHDR and SFDVKD.

This clonotype was counted many times. This chain joins TRBV11-2 and TRBJ2-1, with 8 nucleotides matching TRBD2. The germline V gene has CDR1 SGHAT and CDR2 FQNNGV. The ends lost 5 bases at V and 2 bases at J; junction bases unmatched: 8. CDR3 length equals 16 residues. CDR3 bases: TGTGCCAGCAGCCAGCGTAGCGGGACCCCCTACAATGAGCAGTTCTTC. Its translation: CASSQRSGTPYNEQFF. The entire variable domain, with the rest obtained from reference TRBV11-2 and TRBJ2-1, is as follows: EAGVAQSPRYKIIEKRQSVAFWCNPISGHATLYWYQQILGQGPKLLIQFQNNGVVDDSQLPKDRFSAERLKGVDSTLKIQPAKLEDSAVYLCASSQRSGTPYNEQFFGPGTRLTVL.

In this sample, this clonotype turned up many times. The J gene is TRBJ2-5, the V gene TRBV11-2; 8 bases are shared with TRBD1. The germline V gene has CDR1 SGHAT and CDR2 FQNNGV. The CDR3 length is 17 residues. With V trimmed by 1 base and J by 2 bases, 9 bases remained unmatched. CDR3 sequence reads: CASSLGSQGAEQETQYF. The CDR3 nucleotides read TGTGCCAGCAGCTTAGGGAGCCAGGGGGCGGAACAAGAGACCCAGTACTTC.

This clonotype was detected a few times. The genes are TRBV5-6 and TRBJ2-5; D is perhaps TRBD1 (6 bases). Germline V lookup: CDR1 SGHDT, CDR2 YYEEEE. The V end lost 0 bases, the J end lost 1 base, and 7 bases lay between the germline ends. This CDR3 comprises 14 residues. For the CDR3, the DNA is TGTGCCAGCAGCTTGGGGGACATCCAAGAGACCCAGTACTTC. Translating it yields CASSLGDIQETQYF.

The J gene is TRBJ2-1, the V gene TRBV9; 11 bases line up with TRBD2. Germline V gene lookup returns CDR1 SGDLS and CDR2 YYNGEE. CDR3 size: 16 residues. V was clipped by 4 bases and J by 6 bases; unmatched bases: 9. CDR3 sequence: CASSPWTSGSVNEQFF. For the CDR3, the DNA is TGTGCCAGCAGCCCTTGGACTAGCGGGTCGGTCAATGAGCAGTTCTTC. The full variable domain, in which reference TRBV9 and TRBJ2-1 provide the parts outside the CDR3, is DSGVTQTPKHLITATGQRVTLRCSPRSGDLSVYWYQQSLDQGLQFLIQYYNGEERAKGNILERFSAQQFPDLHSELNLSSLELGDSALYFCASSPWTSGSVNEQFFGPGTRLTVL.

The J gene is TRBJ2-7, the V gene TRBV27; TRBD1 might be the D (5 bases). V was shortened by 5 bases and J by 0 bases, with 14 bases between the two germline ends. Germline V CDR1 and CDR2: MNHEY, SMNVEV (reference sequence). The CDR3 is 15 residues long. CDR3 loop: CASSHSRQGSYEQYV. DNA for the CDR3: TGTGCCAGCAGTCATAGCCGGCAGGGCTCCTACGAGCAGTACGTC.

The rearrangement joins TRBV20-1 to TRBJ2-1, with TRBD1 matching 10 bases. CDR3 length: 16 residues. The V segment lost 1 base and the J segment 2 bases; nucleotides outside the gene matches: 5. The V gene's germline CDR1 is DFQATT and CDR2 SNEGSKA (reference sequence). CDR3 sequence (DNA): TGCAGTGCTAGAGCTGCCGGGACAGGGGCCTACAATGAGCAGTTCTTC. It translates to CSARAAGTGAYNEQFF.

CDR3 coding DNA: TGTGCCTGGAGCCCCCAGGGGAGCTACAATGAGCAGTTCTTC. Amino acids: CAWSPQGSYNEQFF. V gene TRBV30 combines with J gene TRBJ2-1; tentatively, D is TRBD1 (6 bases). With 3 bases removed from V and 3 bases from J, the gap between germline ends came to 12 bases. Germline assignment: CDR1 GTSNPN and CDR2 SVGIG (reference sequence). CDR3 length: 14 amino acids.

This clonotype occurred a few times. V and J are TRBV18 and TRBJ1-1; D is undetermined. V was clipped by 0 bases and J by 0 bases, with 8 bases between them. Germline CDR1 and CDR2: KGHSH and LQKENI. There are 15 residues in the CDR3. The DNA for the CDR3 is TGTGCCAGCTCACCACCAGCGGGGATGAACACTGAAGCTTTCTTT. Its translation: CASSPPAGMNTEAFF.